This T cell receptor beta chain appears in the sequencing data of a study of T cells after somatic rescue of genetic block. Using immunoSEQ multiplex PCR, the repertoire was profiled, and TCRdb retains in-frame clones only, with some absent. The sample yields approximately 71,000 clones, about nine tenths seen once. Trimming took 5 bases from V and 5 from J, leaving 17 bases between them. Germline loops: CDR1 SEHNR, CDR2 FQNEAQ (reference sequence). The CDR3 extends over 15 amino acids. The sample taken for sequencing was peripheral blood mononuclear cells (PBMCs). The sequence was collected from a man aged 35-49 years. V gene TRBV7-9 combines with J gene TRBJ2-3; tentative D call: TRBD2 (5 bases). The CDR3 protein is CASSDRTGSQDTQYF. DNA of the CDR3: TGTGCCAGCAGCGACCGGACGGGATCACAAGATACGCAGTATTTT.